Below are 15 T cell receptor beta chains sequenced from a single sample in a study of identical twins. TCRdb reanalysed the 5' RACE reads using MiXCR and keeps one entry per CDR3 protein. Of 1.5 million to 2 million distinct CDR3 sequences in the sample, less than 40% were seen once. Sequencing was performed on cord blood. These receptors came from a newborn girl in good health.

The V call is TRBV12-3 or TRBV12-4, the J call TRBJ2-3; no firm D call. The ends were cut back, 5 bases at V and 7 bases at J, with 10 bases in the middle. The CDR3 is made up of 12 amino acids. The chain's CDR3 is CASSPLEHTQYF. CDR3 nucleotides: TGTGCCAGCAGTCCCCTAGAACATACGCAGTATTTT.

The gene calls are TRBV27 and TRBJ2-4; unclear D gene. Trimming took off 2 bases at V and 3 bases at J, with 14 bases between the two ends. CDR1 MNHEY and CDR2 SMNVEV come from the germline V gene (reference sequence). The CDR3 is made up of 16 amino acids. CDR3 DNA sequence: TGTGCCAGCAGTTTAATCCCAAAAGGGAACAAAAACATTCAGTACTTC. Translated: CASSLIPKGNKNIQYF.

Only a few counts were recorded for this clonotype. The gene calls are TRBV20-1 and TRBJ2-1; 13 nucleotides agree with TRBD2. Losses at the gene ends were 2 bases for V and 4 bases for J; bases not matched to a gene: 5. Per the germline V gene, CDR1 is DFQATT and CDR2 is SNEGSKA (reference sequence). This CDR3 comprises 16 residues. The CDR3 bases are TGCAGTGCTAGAAAGTGGACTAGCGGGGGATACAATGAGCAGTTCTTC. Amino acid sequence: CSARKWTSGGYNEQFF.

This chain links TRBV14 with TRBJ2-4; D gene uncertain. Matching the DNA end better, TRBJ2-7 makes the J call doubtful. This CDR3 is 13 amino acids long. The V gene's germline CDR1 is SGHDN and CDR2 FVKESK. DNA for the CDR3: TGTGCCAGCAGCCAAGCCGGCTACACCGAGCAGTACTTC. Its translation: CASSQAGYTEQYF.

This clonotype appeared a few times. The CDR3 DNA reads TGTGCCATCAGTCGACTAGGCCCGAACACCGGGGAGCTGTTTTTT. It yields the protein CAISRLGPNTGELFF. The V gene is TRBV10-3, the J gene TRBJ2-2, with a possible D match to TRBD2 (6 bases). The CDR3 has 15 amino acids. Germline values: CDR1 ENHRY, CDR2 SYGVKD. V shed 5 bases and J shed 0 bases, with 10 bases lying between them.

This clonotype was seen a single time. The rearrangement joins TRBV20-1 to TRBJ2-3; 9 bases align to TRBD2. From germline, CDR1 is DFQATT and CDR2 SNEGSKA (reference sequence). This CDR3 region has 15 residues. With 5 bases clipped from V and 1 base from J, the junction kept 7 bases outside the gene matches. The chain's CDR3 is CSAGLRTSGTDTQYF. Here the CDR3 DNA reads TGCAGTGCTGGACTCAGGACTAGCGGCACAGATACGCAGTATTTT.

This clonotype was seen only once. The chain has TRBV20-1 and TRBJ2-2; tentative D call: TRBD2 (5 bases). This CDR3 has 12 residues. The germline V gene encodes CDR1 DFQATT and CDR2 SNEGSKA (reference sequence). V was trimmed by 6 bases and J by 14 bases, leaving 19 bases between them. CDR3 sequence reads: CSAPVDTGVLFF. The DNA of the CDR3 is TGCAGTGCCCCCGTAGACACCGGGGTCCTGTTTTTT.

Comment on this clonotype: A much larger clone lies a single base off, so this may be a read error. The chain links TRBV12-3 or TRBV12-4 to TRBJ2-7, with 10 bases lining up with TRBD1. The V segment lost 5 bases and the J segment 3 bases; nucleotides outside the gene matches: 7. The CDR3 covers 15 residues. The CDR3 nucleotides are TGTGCCAGCAGTCCTCACGGGACAGGGGTCTACGAGCAGTACTTC. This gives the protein CASSPHGTGVYEQYF.

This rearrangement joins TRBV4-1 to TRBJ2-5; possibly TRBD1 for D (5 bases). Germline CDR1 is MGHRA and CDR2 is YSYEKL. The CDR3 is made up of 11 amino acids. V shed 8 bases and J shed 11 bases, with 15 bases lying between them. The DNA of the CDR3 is TGCGCCAGCCAGGGTCCCAATGAGCAGTACTTC. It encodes CASQGPNEQYF.

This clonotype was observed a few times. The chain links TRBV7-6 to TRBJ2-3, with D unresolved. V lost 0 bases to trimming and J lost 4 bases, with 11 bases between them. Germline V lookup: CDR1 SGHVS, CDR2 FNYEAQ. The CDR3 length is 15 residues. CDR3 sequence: CASSLATTLADTQYF. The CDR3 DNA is TGTGCCAGCAGCTTAGCCACGACTTTGGCAGATACGCAGTATTTT.

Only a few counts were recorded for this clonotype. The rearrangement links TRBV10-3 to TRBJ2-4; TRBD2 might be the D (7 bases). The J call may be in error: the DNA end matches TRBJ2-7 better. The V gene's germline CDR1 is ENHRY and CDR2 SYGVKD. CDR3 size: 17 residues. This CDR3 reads CAISERGDTLAPYEQYF. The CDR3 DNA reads TGTGCCATCAGTGAGCGGGGGGACACCCTAGCACCCTACGAGCAGTACTTC.

CDR3 in amino acids: CASQTGDEQYF. DNA of the CDR3: TGTGCCAGCCAGACAGGGGACGAGCAGTACTTC. This chain joins TRBV28 and TRBJ2-4, with TRBD1 matching 8 bases. The J call may be mistaken, given a closer DNA end match to TRBJ2-7. Germline CDR1 and CDR2: MDHEN and SYDVKM. The CDR3 runs 11 residues.

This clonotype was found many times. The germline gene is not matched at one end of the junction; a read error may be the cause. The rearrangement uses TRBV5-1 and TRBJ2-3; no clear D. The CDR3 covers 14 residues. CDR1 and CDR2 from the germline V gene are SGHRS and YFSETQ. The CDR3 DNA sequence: TGTGCCAGCAGCTGGACCTCTAGCACAGATACGCAGTATTTT. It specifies CASSWTSSTDTQYF.

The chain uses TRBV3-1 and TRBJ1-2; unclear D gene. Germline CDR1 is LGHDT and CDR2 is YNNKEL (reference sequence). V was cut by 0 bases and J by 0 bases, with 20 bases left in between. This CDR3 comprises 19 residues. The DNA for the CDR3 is TGTGCCAGCAGCCAAGATCTGGCAGGCCTCACTGCCTCTAACTATGGCTACACCTTC. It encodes CASSQDLAGLTASNYGYTF.

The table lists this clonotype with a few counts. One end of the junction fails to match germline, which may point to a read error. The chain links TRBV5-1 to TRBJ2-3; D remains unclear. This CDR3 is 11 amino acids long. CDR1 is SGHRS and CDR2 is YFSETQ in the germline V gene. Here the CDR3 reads CASSLGDTKYF. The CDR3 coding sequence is TGCGCCAGCAGCTTGGGGGATACGAAGTATTTT.